This T cell receptor (beta chain) comes out of a study of cytomegalovirus exposure and HLA in healthy donors. General study results and limits: Researchers counted around 180 TCR beta chains as cytomegalovirus-associated. A later analysis found TCR association rates differed by HLA locus, highest for DRB1 and lowest for HLA-C.

Comment on this clone: The antigen remains unidentified.

Per germline, CDR1 MNHNS and CDR2 SASEGT. V shed 4 bases and J 5 bases; nucleotides not matched to a gene: 1. The CDR3 spans 12 residues. 13 Jbeta primers and 60 Vbeta primers were used for the PCR. In the study's own analysis: As a later analysis found, there were tens of millions of unique TCR beta chains, of which 8.5 million to 13 million were shared. Sequenced by immunoSEQ multiplex PCR; TCRdb stores in-frame clones only, minus some. V, J and clone size reflect that table, while D and trimming were determined from the DNA. This sample contains roughly 43,000 clones. The sequenced sample was PBMCs. The source of this sequence is a woman in her thirties or forties in good health and CMV-seronegative. The rearrangement uses TRBV6-1 and TRBJ1-1, with 7 bases that match TRBD1. The CDR3 protein is CASSADRTEAFF. Written as DNA, the CDR3 is TGTGCCAGCAGTGCGGACAGGACTGAAGCTTTCTTT.